This T cell receptor beta chain stems from a study of cytomegalovirus exposure and HLA in healthy donors. Study-level results: The classifier was said to identify cytomegalovirus status with high specificity and sensitivity. A list of 150 to 200 TCR beta chains associated with cytomegalovirus was given. The TCR clusters that emerged in the first cohort tended, a later analysis found, to co-occur in the roughly 110 validation repertoires.

A remark on this clone: Its cognate antigen is unknown.

Profiled with immunoSEQ multiplex PCR; TCRdb holds only in-frame clones, not every one. The sample has about 150,000 clones, 89% seen once. The CDR3 is 15 amino acids. CDR1 is MNHEY and CDR2 is SMNVEV in the germline V gene (reference sequence). The V gene lost 3 bases and the J gene lost 5 bases, with 14 bases spanning the gap. The sample was PBMCs. This receptor was obtained from a woman under 30 in good health and CMV-seropositive. The chain couples TRBV27 to TRBJ1-5; the D is unclear. The CDR3 spells CASSFRRGRYQPQHF. The CDR3 region has the DNA TGTGCCAGCAGTTTCCGACGGGGTAGGTATCAGCCCCAGCATTTT.